The entry below describes one T cell receptor beta chain. V lost 2 bases, J lost 5 bases, and 20 bases lay in between. Germline CDR1 is SGHTS and CDR2 is YDEGEE. The CDR3 contains 17 residues. The data were taken from a study of blood T cell repertoires in COVID-19. This table comes from immunoSEQ multiplex PCR, and its TCRdb copy is limited to in-frame clones, with some not included. The sample has almost 350,000 clones, around nine tenths seen once; the top ten hold approximately 1%. The sequence derives from a woman under 40 who had been exposed to COVID-19. The sequencing sample was made of PBMCs or T cells enriched from blood (not recorded which). The chain joins TRBV5-8 to TRBJ2-1; no clear D gene. This CDR3 reads CASSLTRTSGPHNEQFF. The CDR3 DNA is TGTGCCAGCAGCTTAACCCGTACGTCAGGTCCCCACAATGAGCAGTTCTTC.